The 27 T cell receptor beta chains listed next were all sequenced from one sample in a study of T cell repertoires in cytomegalovirus infection. One entry per CDR3 protein, called by TCRdb with MiXCR from the reads. Altogether more than 350,000 distinct CDR3 sequences are present, roughly 30% being singletons, with the ten largest covering roughly 15%. The sequencing input was PBMCs. Receptors originate from a human donor in good health (CMV status not recorded). Some clones in this sample may be carry-over from other donors' samples.

The gene calls are TRBV6-1 and TRBJ1-2, with D maybe TRBD1 (6 bases). CDR1 and CDR2 from the germline V gene are MNHNS and SASEGT. V lost 6 bases and J 1 base, leaving 9 bases between the germline ends. The CDR3 has 13 amino acids. DNA for the CDR3: TGTGCCAGCAGACAGGGAAATAACTATGGCTACACCTTC. Residues: CASRQGNNYGYTF.

The chain carries TRBV7-9 and TRBJ2-7; 10 nucleotides match TRBD1. CDR1 is SEHNR and CDR2 is FQNEAQ in the germline V gene (reference sequence). V dropped 0 bases and J dropped 4; count of bases not matched to a gene: 6. This CDR3 has 16 amino acids. For the CDR3, the DNA is TGTGCCAGCAGCTTAGCTCAGGGACAGGGGCATTACGAGCAGTACTTC. Its protein product is CASSLAQGQGHYEQYF.

This chain links TRBV20-1 with TRBJ2-3; 9 bases fit TRBD2. The CDR3 length is 17 residues. Trimming removed 2 bases from V and 0 bases from J; junction bases left unmatched: 9. Germline V gives CDR1 DFQATT, CDR2 SNEGSKA (reference sequence). The CDR3 nucleotides are TGCAGTGCTAGACCCTTCGCGGGGGGGGAGAGCACAGATACGCAGTATTTT. It yields the protein CSARPFAGGESTDTQYF.

The V gene is TRBV29-1, the J gene TRBJ2-1; D possibly corresponds to TRBD2 (5 bases). This CDR3 is built from 13 residues. Trimming cost V 8 bases and J 2 bases, with 13 bases left between them. Looked up from germline, CDR1 is SQVTM and CDR2 is ANQGSEA. CDR3 protein: CSPRGWTYNEQFF. In DNA, the CDR3 is TGCAGCCCCAGAGGGTGGACCTACAATGAGCAGTTCTTC.

This clonotype was counted only a few times. The chain carries TRBV12-3 or TRBV12-4 and TRBJ2-1; tentative D call: TRBD2 (5 bases). The germline V and J ends were trimmed by 6 bases and 7 bases, with 16 bases remaining between them. The length of the CDR3 is 14 residues. CDR3: CASRKEAWGNEQFF. CDR3 DNA: TGTGCCAGCAGAAAGGAGGCCTGGGGAAATGAGCAGTTCTTC.

This clonotype has just a few counts. The chain carries TRBV7-2 and TRBJ1-1; D not resolved. This CDR3 region has 14 residues. Trimming removed 5 bases at V and 3 bases at J, with 13 bases between. Germline-derived CDR1 and CDR2 are SGHTA and FQGNSA. CDR3 nucleotide sequence: TGTGCCAGCAGCCTGTCAAGGGAGGACACTGAAGCTTTCTTT. Translation: CASSLSREDTEAFF. The variable domain in full, completed from reference TRBV7-2 and TRBJ1-1, reads GAGVSQSPSNKVTEKGKDVELRCDPISGHTALYWYRQSLGQGLEFLIYFQGNSAPDKSGLPSDRFSAERTGGSVSTLTIQRTQQEDSAVYLCASSLSREDTEAFFGQGTRLTVV.

The CDR3 DNA sequence: TGCAGCGTTGACCGACAGGGGCCCTCGAACACTGAAGCTTTCTTT. It specifies CSVDRQGPSNTEAFF. This sequence joins TRBV29-1 and TRBJ1-1; 8 nucleotides agree with TRBD1. V shed 3 bases and J 1 base; nucleotides not matched to a gene: 7. The CDR3 is 15 amino acids. Germline assignment: CDR1 SQVTM and CDR2 ANQGSEA.

This clonotype has just a few counts. The rearrangement joins TRBV10-3 to TRBJ2-5; no firm D call. This CDR3 contains 14 residues. Germline CDR1 ENHRY, CDR2 SYGVKD. The V and J ends lost 4 bases and 4 bases respectively, with 13 bases between them. The CDR3 loop is CAISGASPTETQYF. For the CDR3, the DNA is TGTGCCATCAGTGGGGCCTCCCCAACAGAGACCCAGTACTTC.

This clonotype has ten or more counts. The rearrangement joins TRBV7-3 to TRBJ2-6; 8 nucleotides agree with TRBD1. The V segment lost 5 bases and the J segment 2 bases; nucleotides outside the gene matches: 5. The CDR3 extends over 16 amino acids. The germline CDR1 and CDR2 sequences are SGHTA and FQGTGA. In nucleotides, the CDR3 is TGTGCCAGCAGCCTCAGACAGGGGACTGGGGCCAACGTCCTGACTTTC. Encoded protein: CASSLRQGTGANVLTF.

This chain joins TRBV5-1 and TRBJ1-2; tentative D call: TRBD1 (5 bases). Germline assignment: CDR1 SGHRS and CDR2 YFSETQ. This CDR3 region has 15 residues. The ends were cut back, 4 bases at V and 7 bases at J, with 20 bases in the middle. CDR3 loop: CASSQDNGWTGGYTF. CDR3 nucleotides: TGCGCCAGCAGCCAGGACAACGGGTGGACCGGTGGCTACACCTTC.

This clonotype was seen at least ten times. This chain connects TRBV7-2 to TRBJ2-2; D tentatively reads TRBD1 or TRBD2 (7 bases each). Germline V lookup: CDR1 SGHTA, CDR2 FQGNSA. V lost 5 bases and J 4 bases, leaving 17 bases between the germline ends. The CDR3 contains 16 residues. For the CDR3, the DNA is TGTGCCAGCAGCCGGGAGACAGGGAGGGCCACCGGGGAGCTGTTTTTT. Its translation is CASSRETGRATGELFF. The entire variable domain, with the rest obtained from reference TRBV7-2 and TRBJ2-2, is as follows: GAGVSQSPSNKVTEKGKDVELRCDPISGHTALYWYRQSLGQGLEFLIYFQGNSAPDKSGLPSDRFSAERTGGSVSTLTIQRTQQEDSAVYLCASSRETGRATGELFFGEGSRLTVL.

About this clonotype itself: This could be a read error, since a much larger clone is one nucleotide away. In this CDR3 the conserved last residue, phenylalanine or tryptophan, is missing, so a read error is likely. This sequence joins TRBV7-8 and TRBJ2-1, with 9 bases matching TRBD2. This CDR3 region has 15 residues. The V and J ends lost 1 base and 7 bases, in that order; junction bases with no gene match: 5. CDR1 and CDR2 from the germline V gene are SGHVS and FQNEAQ. The CDR3 protein is CASSLVGTSRNEQFL. CDR3 coding DNA: TGTGCCAGCAGCTTAGTCGGGACTAGCCGAAATGAGCAGTTCTTA.

The chain recombines TRBV7-4 with TRBJ2-2; 7 bases agree with TRBD2. The CDR3 length is 17 residues. Trimming took 4 bases from V and 4 from J; bases not matched to a gene: 12. In germline, CDR1 is SGHVT, CDR2 SQSDAQ. CDR3 amino acids: CASSSPPGRAITGELFF. The CDR3 DNA reads TGTGCCAGCAGCTCCCCCCCGGGGAGGGCAATCACCGGGGAGCTGTTTTTT.

The genes are TRBV12-3 or TRBV12-4 and TRBJ1-6; weak D call: TRBD1 (5 bases). Trimming cost V 5 bases and J 10 bases, with 15 bases left between them. The CDR3 is 14 amino acids. CDR3 residues: CASSGELGDSPLHF. The DNA for the CDR3 is TGTGCCAGCAGTGGAGAGCTGGGGGACTCACCCCTCCACTTT.

With respect to this clonotype: An end of the junction differs from the germline gene, which may be a read error. This chain links TRBV6-1 with TRBJ1-5; D is possibly TRBD1 (5 bases). The germline CDR1 and CDR2 sequences are MNHNS and SASEGT. The CDR3 contains 16 residues. This CDR3 reads CVSSDLPGPSHGPQHF. The CDR3 DNA sequence: TGTGTCAGCAGTGATTTGCCAGGGCCGTCGCATGGACCCCAGCATTTT.

This chain joins TRBV4-1 and TRBJ1-5; 8 positions agree with TRBD1. This CDR3 has 14 residues. CDR1 is MGHRA and CDR2 is YSYEKL in the germline V gene. Trimming took 2 bases from V and 6 from J; bases not matched to a gene: 3. CDR3 loop: CASSQKTGVQPQHF. The CDR3 region has the DNA TGCGCCAGCAGCCAAAAGACAGGGGTTCAGCCCCAGCATTTT.

Concerning this clonotype: This CDR3 is missing its conserved last phenylalanine or tryptophan, likely due to a read error. V usage is TRBV7-6 and J usage is TRBJ2-1; 10 bases fit TRBD2. In germline, CDR1 is SGHVS, CDR2 FNYEAQ. The CDR3 covers 14 residues. The trim removed 7 bases at V and 2 bases at J, leaving 2 bases unmatched. As DNA, the CDR3 is TGTGCCAGCACAACTAGCGGGGCCTACAATGAGCAGTTCTTA. Its protein is CASTTSGAYNEQFL.

This clonotype was seen only once. Germline is not matched at one junction end, which may reflect a read error. The rearrangement joins TRBV7-2 to TRBJ1-4, with D maybe TRBD1 (5 bases). The germline V gene encodes CDR1 SGHTA and CDR2 FQGNSA. The CDR3 runs to 12 residues. The CDR3 region is CSSSRDGEKLFF. For the CDR3, the DNA is TGTTCCAGCAGCAGGGACGGTGAAAAACTGTTTTTT.

There are a few counts of this clonotype. V gene TRBV6-5 combines with J gene TRBJ1-1, with 7 bases that match TRBD1. V gave up 2 bases and J gave up 11 bases; unmatched junction bases: 11. Germline values: CDR1 MNHEY, CDR2 SVGAGI. The CDR3 has 14 amino acids. CDR3 bases: TGTGCCAGCAGTTACGAGAGGGGGCGGACCTCGGCTTTCTTT. It is translated as CASSYERGRTSAFF.

This clonotype was seen ten or more times. The chain is built from TRBV7-2 and TRBJ2-4, with 9 bases identical to TRBD1. From germline, CDR1 is SGHTA and CDR2 FQGNSA. V was clipped by 5 bases and J by 5 bases; unmatched bases: 7. The length of the CDR3 is 15 residues. CDR3 amino acids: CASSTPRTGENIQYF. In DNA, the CDR3 is TGTGCCAGCAGCACACCAAGGACAGGGGAAAACATTCAGTACTTC.

This clonotype showed up many times. The V gene is TRBV12-5, the J gene TRBJ2-1, with 10 bases lining up with TRBD2. The germline V gene encodes CDR1 LGHNT and CDR2 FRNRAP. V was clipped by 7 bases and J by 10 bases; unmatched bases: 4. The length of the CDR3 is 12 residues. CDR3 DNA: TGTGCTAGTGTTGCTAGCGGGGGAGAGCAGTTCTTC. Translating it yields CASVASGGEQFF.

The V gene is TRBV7-4, the J gene TRBJ1-1; 10 bases agree with TRBD1. Germline V CDR1 and CDR2: SGHVT, SQSDAQ. V lost 4 bases, J lost 5 bases, and 4 bases stayed unmatched. CDR3 length: 14 amino acids. The CDR3 here is CASSWTGGGTEAFF. CDR3 bases: TGTGCCAGCAGCTGGACAGGGGGAGGGACTGAAGCTTTCTTT. The whole variable domain, filled in from reference TRBV7-4 and TRBJ1-1, reads GAGVSQSPRYKVAKRGRDVALRCDSISGHVTLYWYRQTLGQGSEVLTYSQSDAQRDKSGRPSGRFSAERPERSVSTLKIQRTEQGDSAVYLCASSWTGGGTEAFFGQGTRLTVV.

In its sample, this clonotype was seen a few times. The rearrangement uses TRBV7-6 and TRBJ2-7, with D unresolved. V dropped 4 bases and J dropped 3 bases, with 19 bases sitting between them. The CDR3 spans 16 residues. Germline values: CDR1 SGHVS, CDR2 FNYEAQ. CDR3 DNA sequence: TGTGCCAGCAGCTCTGCCTCCCACCCGCCTGGCTACGAGCAGTACTTC. Amino acid sequence: CASSSASHPPGYEQYF.

The sample holds a few counts of this clonotype. The chain's CDR3 is CASSSMTGGETEAFF. In DNA, the CDR3 is TGTGCCAGCAGCTCTATGACAGGGGGGGAGACTGAAGCTTTCTTT. V and J are TRBV7-2 and TRBJ1-1, with 9 bases that match TRBD1. Per the germline V gene, CDR1 is SGHTA and CDR2 is FQGNSA. V trimming: 4 bases; J trimming: 5 bases; junction bases outside the gene matches: 8. CDR3 size: 15 residues.

As regards this clonotype: The junction shows a germline mismatch at one end, possibly a read error. V and J are TRBV6-5 and TRBJ1-1, with 7 bases identical to TRBD1. There are 15 residues in the CDR3. Germline V lookup: CDR1 MNHEY, CDR2 SVGAGI. The CDR3 DNA reads TGTGCCCGCAGTCCCGACAGGGCCGCGAACACTGAAGCTTTCTTT. It encodes CARSPDRAANTEAFF.

The gene calls are TRBV7-8 and TRBJ2-1, with D unresolved. V was pared by 5 bases and J by 6 bases, with 17 bases between. The CDR3 loop spans 15 amino acids. Germline V gene data show CDR1 as SGHVS and CDR2 as FQNEAQ. CDR3 coding DNA: TGTGCCAGCAGCAATCTCCGGGTCCCCTGCAATGAGCAGTTCTTC. Translated: CASSNLRVPCNEQFF.

V usage is TRBV7-7 and J usage is TRBJ2-7; D gene uncertain. Trimming shortened V by 5 bases and J by 2 bases, and 13 bases separated the two germline ends. This CDR3 has 14 residues. CDR1 and CDR2 (germline): SSHAT, FNYEAQ (reference sequence). The CDR3 DNA sequence: TGTGCCAGCAGCCCCAGCAACCGTCCCTACGAGCAGTACTTC. This translates into CASSPSNRPYEQYF. The entire variable domain, with the rest obtained from reference TRBV7-7 and TRBJ2-7, is as follows: GAGVSQSPRYKVTKRGQDVTLRCDPISSHATLYWYQQALGQGPEFLTYFNYEAQPDKSGLPSDRFSAERPEGSISTLTIQRTEQRDSAMYRCASSPSNRPYEQYFGPGTRLTVT.